This TCR beta chain is from a study of shared T cell receptors in the human thymus. Clones were read by immunoSEQ multiplex PCR, and TCRdb kept only the in-frame ones, dropping some. The sample yields about 380,000 clones, 85% to 95% seen once. Looked up from germline, CDR1 is LNHDA and CDR2 is SQIVND (reference sequence). The trim removed 5 bases at V and 11 bases at J, leaving 16 bases unmatched. The CDR3 is made up of 15 amino acids. The specimen sequenced was thymocytes. This chain links TRBV19 with TRBJ2-3; 7 bases are shared with TRBD1. This receptor was identified in a human donor. CDR3 in amino acids: CASSVHRGLKKGQYF. The DNA for the CDR3 is TGTGCCAGTAGTGTGCACAGGGGATTAAAAAAAGGGCAGTATTTT.